This TCR beta chain comes out of a study of blood T cells in healthy people across ages. The authors ran a second PCR of about 7 to 11 cycles using a sample-barcoded 5' primer and a J-beta primer mix. Every cDNA was tagged by a template-switch adaptor with 12 random nucleotides. From the 5' RACE reads, TCRdb called clonotypes with MiXCR, one entry per CDR3 protein. The sample records 780,000 or so distinct CDR3 sequences, about 53% being singletons. This clonotype occurred once. V gave up 2 bases and J gave up 2 bases, with 15 bases separating them. The CDR3 has 15 amino acids. The germline V gene has CDR1 DFQATT and CDR2 SNEGSKA (reference sequence). The sample providers were healthy Caucasian people from Russia, aged about 6 to 90.

The sequence was obtained from a man older than 75 in good health. The specimen was blood. The V and J genes are TRBV20-1 and TRBJ2-5; D may be TRBD2 (6 bases). CDR3 DNA: TGCAGTGCTAGACGGGGAGGTTTGGGACAAGAGACCCAGTACTTC. Translation: CSARRGGLGQETQYF.